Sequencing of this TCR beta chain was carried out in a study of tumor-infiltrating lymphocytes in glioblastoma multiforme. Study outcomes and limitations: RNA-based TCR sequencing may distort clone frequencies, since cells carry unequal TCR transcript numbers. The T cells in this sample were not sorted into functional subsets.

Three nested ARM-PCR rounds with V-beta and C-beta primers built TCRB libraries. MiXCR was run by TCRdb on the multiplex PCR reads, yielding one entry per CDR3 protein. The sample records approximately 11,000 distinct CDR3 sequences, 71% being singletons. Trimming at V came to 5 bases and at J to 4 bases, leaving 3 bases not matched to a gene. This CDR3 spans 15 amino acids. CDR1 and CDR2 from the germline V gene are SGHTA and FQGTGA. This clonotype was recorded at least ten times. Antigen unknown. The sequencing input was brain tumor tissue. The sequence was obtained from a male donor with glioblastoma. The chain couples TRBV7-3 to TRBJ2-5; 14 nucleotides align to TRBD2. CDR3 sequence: CASSGGTSGRETQYF. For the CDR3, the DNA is TGTGCCAGCAGCGGGGGGACTAGCGGGAGAGAGACCCAGTACTTC.